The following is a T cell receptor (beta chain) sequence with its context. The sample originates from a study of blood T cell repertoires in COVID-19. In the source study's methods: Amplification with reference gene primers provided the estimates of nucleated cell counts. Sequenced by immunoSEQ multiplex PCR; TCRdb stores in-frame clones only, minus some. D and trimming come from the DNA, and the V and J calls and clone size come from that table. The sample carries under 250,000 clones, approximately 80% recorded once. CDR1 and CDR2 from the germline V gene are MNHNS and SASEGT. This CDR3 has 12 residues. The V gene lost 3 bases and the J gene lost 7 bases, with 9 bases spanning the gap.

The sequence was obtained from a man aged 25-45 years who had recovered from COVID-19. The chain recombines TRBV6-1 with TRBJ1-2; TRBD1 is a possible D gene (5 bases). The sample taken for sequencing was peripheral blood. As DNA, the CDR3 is TGTGCCAGCAGTGACAGGGTTGCTGGCTACACCTTC. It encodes CASSDRVAGYTF.